This is a list of T cell receptor beta chains from one sample in a study of early T cells in non-severe SARS-CoV-2 infection. One entry per CDR3 protein, called by TCRdb with MiXCR from the 5' RACE reads. The sample records around 80,000 distinct CDR3 sequences, about 11% being singletons. The material sequenced was whole blood, taken at baseline. The source is an adult who was a healthcare worker with PCR-confirmed SARS-CoV-2 infection or an uninfected control (not recorded which). The CDR3 runs from the conserved cysteine through the conserved F or W. The D gene is left open where the match is weak. A row's size may be missing; if present it is once, few, many or a size class.

TRBJ2-3 few NA TRBV5-6 TGTGCCAGCAGGGCAGGCGGTACGCAGTATTTT CASRAGGTQYF
TRBJ1-5 few NA TRBV12-3/TRBV12-4 TGTGCCAGCAGCGCCCCAGGGCAGCCCCAGCATTTT CASSAPGQPQHF
TRBJ2-1 few NA TRBV29-1 TGCAGCGTCCCGACAGGCGTCTACAATGAGCAGTTCTTC CSVPTGVYNEQFF
TRBJ2-7 NA TRBD1 TRBV4-3 TGCGCCAGCAGCCAAGCGGGACAGGGAAGTGACGAGCAGTACTTC CASSQAGQGSDEQYF
TRBJ2-3 many TRBD2 TRBV20-1 TGCAGTGCTGCGCAGCTAGCGGGGGTTGCAGATACGCAGTATTTT CSAAQLAGVADTQYF
TRBJ2-7 many NA TRBV18 TGTGCCAGCTCACCCGCGACGGTGTACTCCTACGAGCAGTACTTC CASSPATVYSYEQYF
TRBJ2-5 NA NA TRBV2 TGTGCCAGCAGTGAAGCCGGCCAAGAGACCCAGTACTTC CASSEAGQETQYF
TRBJ2-7 NA TRBD1 TRBV10-2 TGCGCCAGCAGAAGGACAGGGATCGGCCACGAGCAGTACTTC CASRRTGIGHEQYF
TRBJ2-7 NA NA TRBV3-1 TGTGCCAGCAGCCCCCGGGACGTAGCCTACGAGCAGTACTTC CASSPRDVAYEQYF
TRBJ2-3 NA TRBD1 TRBV24-1 TGTGCCACCAGTGACCCCCGGACAGGGTCCACAGATACGCAGTATTTT CATSDPRTGSTDTQYF
TRBJ1-2 NA NA TRBV12-2 TGTGCAAGTCGCTTAAGGTTTACCAACTATGGCTACACCTTC CASRLRFTNYGYTF
TRBJ2-3 few NA TRBV11-3 TGTGCCAGCAGCCAGGGGGGGATATCTGGAGATACGCAGTATTTT CASSQGGISGDTQYF
TRBJ2-1 many TRBD1 TRBV11-3 TGTGCCAGCAGTAGACAGGGCGACTACAATGAGCAGTTCTTC CASSRQGDYNEQFF
TRBJ2-2 NA NA TRBV7-2 TGTGCCAGCAGCACCGGACAAAACACCGGGGAGCTGTTTTTT CASSTGQNTGELFF
TRBJ2-6 many NA TRBV19 TGTGCCAGTAGTAACCGATTCTCTGGGGCCAACGTCCTGACTTTC CASSNRFSGANVLTF
TRBJ1-2 few NA TRBV20-1 TGCAGTGCTAGAGATCGGTGGGACTACACCTTC CSARDRWDYTF
TRBJ2-5 NA TRBD1 TRBV28 TGTGCCAGCAGACCCAGGGGACAGGGGATGGGGACCCAGTACTTC CASRPRGQGMGTQYF
TRBJ1-4 once NA TRBV5-1 TGCACCAGCAGCCCCGGACCAACTAATGAAAAACTGTTTTTT CTSSPGPTNEKLFF
TRBJ1-4 few NA TRBV20-1 TGCAGTGCTAGAGATCCAGGGAGGGATGAAAAACTGTTTTTT CSARDPGRDEKLFF
TRBJ2-7 few TRBD1 TRBV29-1 TGCAGCGGGAAATACAGGGGAAACGAGCAGTACTTC CSGKYRGNEQYF
TRBJ1-3 few TRBD1 TRBV12-3/TRBV12-4 TGTGCCAGCAGTCCACGGACAGGTCGAAACACCATATATTTT CASSPRTGRNTIYF
TRBJ1-6 many NA TRBV5-1 TGCGCCAGCAGCTTGGACAGGGTAGTTAATTCACCCCTCCACTTT CASSLDRVVNSPLHF